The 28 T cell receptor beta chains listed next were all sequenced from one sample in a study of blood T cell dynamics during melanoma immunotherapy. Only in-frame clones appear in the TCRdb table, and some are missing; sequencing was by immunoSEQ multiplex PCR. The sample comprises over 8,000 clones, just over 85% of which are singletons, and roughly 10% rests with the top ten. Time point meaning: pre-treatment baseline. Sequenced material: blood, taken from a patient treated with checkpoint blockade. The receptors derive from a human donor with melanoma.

CDR3 residues: CAWSGTPLPDTQYF. The CDR3 nucleotides are TGTGCCTGGAGTGGTACCCCCCTGCCAGATACGCAGTATTTT. This chain uses TRBV30 with TRBJ2-3; D is unclear. The CDR3 consists of 14 residues. Germline CDR1 and CDR2: GTSNPN and SVGIG (reference sequence). V lost 1 base, J lost 4 bases, and 12 bases lay in between.

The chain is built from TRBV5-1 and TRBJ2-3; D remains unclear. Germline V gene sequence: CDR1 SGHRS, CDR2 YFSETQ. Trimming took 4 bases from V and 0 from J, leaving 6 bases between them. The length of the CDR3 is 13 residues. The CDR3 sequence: CASSVPSTDTQYF. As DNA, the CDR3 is TGCGCCAGCAGCGTTCCTAGCACAGATACGCAGTATTTT.

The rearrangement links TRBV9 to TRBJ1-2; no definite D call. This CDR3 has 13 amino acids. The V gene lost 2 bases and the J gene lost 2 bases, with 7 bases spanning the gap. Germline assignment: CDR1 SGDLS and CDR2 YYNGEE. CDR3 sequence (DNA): TGTGCCAGCAGCGTGGACGCGAACTATGGCTACACCTTC. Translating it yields CASSVDANYGYTF.

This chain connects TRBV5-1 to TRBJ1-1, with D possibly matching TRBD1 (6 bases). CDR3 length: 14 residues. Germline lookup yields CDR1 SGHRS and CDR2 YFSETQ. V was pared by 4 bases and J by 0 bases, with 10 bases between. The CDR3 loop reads CASSNGQMNTEAFF. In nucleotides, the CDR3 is TGCGCCAGCAGCAATGGACAGATGAACACTGAAGCTTTCTTT. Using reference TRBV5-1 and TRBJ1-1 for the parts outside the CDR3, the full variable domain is KAGVTQTPRYLIKTRGQQVTLSCSPISGHRSVSWYQQTPGQGLQFLFEYFSETQRNKGNFPGRFSGRQFSNSRSEMNVSTLELGDSALYLCASSNGQMNTEAFFGQGTRLTVV.

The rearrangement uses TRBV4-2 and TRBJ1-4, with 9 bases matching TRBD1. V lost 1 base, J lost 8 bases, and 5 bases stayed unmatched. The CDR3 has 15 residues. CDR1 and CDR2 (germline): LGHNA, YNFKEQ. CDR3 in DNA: TGTGCCAGCAGCCAAGCAGAGACAGGGGGAGAAAAACTGTTTTTT. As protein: CASSQAETGGEKLFF.

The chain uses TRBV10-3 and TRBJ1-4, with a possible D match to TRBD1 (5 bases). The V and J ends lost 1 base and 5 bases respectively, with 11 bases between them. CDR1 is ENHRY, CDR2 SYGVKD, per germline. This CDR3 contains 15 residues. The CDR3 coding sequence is TGTGCCATCAGTGAGTTTCGGGGCACGAATGAAAAACTGTTTTTT. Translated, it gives CAISEFRGTNEKLFF.

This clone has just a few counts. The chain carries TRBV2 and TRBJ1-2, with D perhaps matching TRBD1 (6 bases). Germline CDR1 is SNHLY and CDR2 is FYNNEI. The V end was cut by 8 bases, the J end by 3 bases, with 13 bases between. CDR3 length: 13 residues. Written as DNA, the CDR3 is TGTGCCAGCCCCCGGGACAACTACTATGGCTACACCTTC. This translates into CASPRDNYYGYTF.

The CDR3 protein is CSVVMVTEAFF. The CDR3 DNA follows: TGCAGCGTTGTGATGGTCACTGAAGCTTTCTTT. This chain links TRBV29-1 with TRBJ1-1; unclear D gene. Germline-derived CDR1 and CDR2 are SQVTM and ANQGSEA. The CDR3 is 11 amino acids. V shed 4 bases and J shed 4 bases, with 7 bases lying between them.

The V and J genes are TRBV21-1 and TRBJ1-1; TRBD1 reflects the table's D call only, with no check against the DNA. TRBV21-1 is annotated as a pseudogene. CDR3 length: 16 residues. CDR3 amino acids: CASSIRPGHRFTEAFF. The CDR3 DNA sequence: TGTGCCAGCAGCATACGCCCGGGACATCGATTCACTGAAGCTTTCTTT.

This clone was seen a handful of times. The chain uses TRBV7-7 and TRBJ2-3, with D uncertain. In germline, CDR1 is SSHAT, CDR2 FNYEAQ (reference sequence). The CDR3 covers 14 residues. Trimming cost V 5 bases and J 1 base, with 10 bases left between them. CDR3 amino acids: CASSLGPGTDTQYF. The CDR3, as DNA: TGTGCCAGCAGCCTGGGTCCGGGCACAGATACGCAGTATTTT.

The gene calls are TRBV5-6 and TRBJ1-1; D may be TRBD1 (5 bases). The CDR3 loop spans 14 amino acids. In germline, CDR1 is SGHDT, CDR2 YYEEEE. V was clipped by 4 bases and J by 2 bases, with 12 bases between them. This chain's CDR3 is CASSPLRGNTEAFF. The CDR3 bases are TGTGCCAGCAGCCCGTTAAGGGGAAACACTGAAGCTTTCTTT.

The CDR3 reads CASSLGGTSGARRHEQFF. CDR3 sequence (DNA): TGTGCCAGCAGCTTGGGGGGGACTAGCGGGGCCAGACGCCATGAGCAGTTCTTC. V and J are TRBV5-4 and TRBJ2-1; 13 nucleotides align to TRBD2. V dropped 0 bases and J dropped 8; count of bases not matched to a gene: 11. The CDR3 has 18 amino acids. Germline lookup yields CDR1 SGHNT and CDR2 YYREEE (reference sequence).

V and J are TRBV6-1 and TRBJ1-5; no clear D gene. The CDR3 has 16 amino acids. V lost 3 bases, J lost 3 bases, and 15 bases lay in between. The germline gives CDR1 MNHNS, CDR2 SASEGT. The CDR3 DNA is TGTGCCAGCAGTGACACCTACGGACGCTTCAATCAGCCCCAGCATTTT. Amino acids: CASSDTYGRFNQPQHF.

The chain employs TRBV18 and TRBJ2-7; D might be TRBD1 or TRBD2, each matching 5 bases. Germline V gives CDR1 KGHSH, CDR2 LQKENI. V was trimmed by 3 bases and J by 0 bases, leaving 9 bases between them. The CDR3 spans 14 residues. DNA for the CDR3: TGTGCCAGCTCACCGGGGACCTACTCCTACGAGCAGTACTTC. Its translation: CASSPGTYSYEQYF.

The CDR3 loop is CASSVRIRDEQYF. In nucleotides, the CDR3 is TGTGCCAGCAGCGTACGAATACGGGACGAGCAGTACTTC. The rearrangement links TRBV9 to TRBJ2-7; D ambiguous. V was shortened by 1 base and J by 5 bases, with 10 bases between the two germline ends. The length of the CDR3 is 13 residues. Germline V gene data show CDR1 as SGDLS and CDR2 as YYNGEE.

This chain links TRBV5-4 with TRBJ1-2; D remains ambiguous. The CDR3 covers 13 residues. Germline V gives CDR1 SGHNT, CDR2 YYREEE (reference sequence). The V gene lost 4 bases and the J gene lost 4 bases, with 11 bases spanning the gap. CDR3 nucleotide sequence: TGTGCCAGCAGCCAATCGGCAGGCTATGGCTACACCTTC. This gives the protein CASSQSAGYGYTF. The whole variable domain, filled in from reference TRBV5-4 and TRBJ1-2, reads ETGVTQSPTHLIKTRGQQVTLRCSSQSGHNTVSWYQQALGQGPQFIFQYYREEENGRGNFPPRFSGLQFPNYSSELNVNALELDDSALYLCASSQSAGYGYTFGSGTRLTVV.

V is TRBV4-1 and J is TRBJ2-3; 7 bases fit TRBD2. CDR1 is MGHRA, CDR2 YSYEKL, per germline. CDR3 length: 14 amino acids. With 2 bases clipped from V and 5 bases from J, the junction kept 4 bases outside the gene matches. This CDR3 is CASSQPERGDTQYF. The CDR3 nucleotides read TGCGCCAGCAGCCAACCCGAGCGGGGAGATACGCAGTATTTT.

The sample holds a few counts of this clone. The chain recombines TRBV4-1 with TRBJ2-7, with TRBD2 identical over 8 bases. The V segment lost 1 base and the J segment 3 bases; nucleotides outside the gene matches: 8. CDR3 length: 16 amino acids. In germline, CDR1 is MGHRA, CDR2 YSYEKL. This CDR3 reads CASSQVLAGQNYEQYF. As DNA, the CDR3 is TGCGCCAGCAGCCAAGTCCTAGCGGGCCAAAACTACGAGCAGTACTTC.

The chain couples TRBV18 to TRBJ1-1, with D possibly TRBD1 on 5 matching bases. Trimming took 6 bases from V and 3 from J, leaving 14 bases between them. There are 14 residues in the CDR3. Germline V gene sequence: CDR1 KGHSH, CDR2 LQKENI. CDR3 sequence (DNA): TGTGCCAGCTCCCCTTTTACAGGAGACACTGAAGCTTTCTTT. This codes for CASSPFTGDTEAFF.

CDR3 residues: CASSLAPSGINQETQYF. The CDR3 region has the DNA TGCGCCAGCAGCTTGGCTCCCAGCGGGATAAACCAAGAGACCCAGTACTTC. The rearrangement joins TRBV5-1 to TRBJ2-5; 7 nucleotides match TRBD2. The V and J ends lost 0 bases and 0 bases, in that order; junction bases with no gene match: 8. From germline, CDR1 is SGHRS and CDR2 YFSETQ. The length of the CDR3 is 17 residues.

CDR3 protein: CASRAGSADTQYF. CDR3 DNA: TGTGCCAGTAGAGCGGGGAGCGCAGATACGCAGTATTTT. The rearrangement joins TRBV10-3 to TRBJ2-3; 7 bases align to TRBD2. The CDR3 runs 13 residues. Germline loops: CDR1 ENHRY, CDR2 SYGVKD. V lost 10 bases and J lost 4; bases outside the gene matches: 8.

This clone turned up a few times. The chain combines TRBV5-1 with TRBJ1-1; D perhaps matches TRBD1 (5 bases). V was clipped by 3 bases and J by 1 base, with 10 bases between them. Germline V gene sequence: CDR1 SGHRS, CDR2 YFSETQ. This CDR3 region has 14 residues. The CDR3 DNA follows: TGCGCCAGCAGCTCGGGGCAACCGAACACTGAAGCTTTCTTT. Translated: CASSSGQPNTEAFF.

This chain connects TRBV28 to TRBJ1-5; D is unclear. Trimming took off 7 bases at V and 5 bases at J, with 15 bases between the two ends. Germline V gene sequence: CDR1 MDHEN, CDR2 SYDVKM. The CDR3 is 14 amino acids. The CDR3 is CASNPPPFDQPQHF. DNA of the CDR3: TGTGCCAGCAATCCCCCCCCTTTTGATCAGCCCCAGCATTTT.

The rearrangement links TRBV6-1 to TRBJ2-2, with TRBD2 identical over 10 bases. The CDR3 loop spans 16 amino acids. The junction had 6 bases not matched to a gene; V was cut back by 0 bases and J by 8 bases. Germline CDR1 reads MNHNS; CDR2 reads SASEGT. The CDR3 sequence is CASSEAPSGGGGELFF. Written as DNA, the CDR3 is TGTGCCAGCAGTGAAGCTCCTAGCGGGGGCGGAGGGGAGCTGTTTTTT.

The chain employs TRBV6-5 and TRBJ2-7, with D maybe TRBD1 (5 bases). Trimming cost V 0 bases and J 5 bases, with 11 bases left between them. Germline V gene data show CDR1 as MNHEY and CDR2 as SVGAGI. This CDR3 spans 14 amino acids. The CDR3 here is CASSYSQGSDEQYF. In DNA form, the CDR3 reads TGTGCCAGCAGTTACTCTCAGGGCAGCGACGAGCAGTACTTC.

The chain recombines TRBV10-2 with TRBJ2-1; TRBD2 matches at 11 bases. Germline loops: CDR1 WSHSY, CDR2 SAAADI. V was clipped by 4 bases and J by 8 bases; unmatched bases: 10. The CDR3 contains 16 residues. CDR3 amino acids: CASSVSLAGGPDEQFF. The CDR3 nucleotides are TGCGCCAGCAGTGTGTCGCTAGCGGGGGGCCCCGATGAGCAGTTCTTC.

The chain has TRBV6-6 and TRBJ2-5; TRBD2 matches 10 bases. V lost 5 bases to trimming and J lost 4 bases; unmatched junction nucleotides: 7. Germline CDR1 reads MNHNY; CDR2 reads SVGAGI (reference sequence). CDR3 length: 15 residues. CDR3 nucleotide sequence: TGTGCCAGCAGTCAAAGGACTAGCGGCACAGAGACCCAGTACTTC. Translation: CASSQRTSGTETQYF.

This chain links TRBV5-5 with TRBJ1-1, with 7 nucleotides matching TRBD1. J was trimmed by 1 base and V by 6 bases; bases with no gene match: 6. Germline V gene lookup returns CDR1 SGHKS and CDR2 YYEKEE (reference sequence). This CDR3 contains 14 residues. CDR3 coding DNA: TGTGCCAGCACCACCGGGACAGCGAACACTGAAGCTTTCTTT. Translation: CASTTGTANTEAFF.